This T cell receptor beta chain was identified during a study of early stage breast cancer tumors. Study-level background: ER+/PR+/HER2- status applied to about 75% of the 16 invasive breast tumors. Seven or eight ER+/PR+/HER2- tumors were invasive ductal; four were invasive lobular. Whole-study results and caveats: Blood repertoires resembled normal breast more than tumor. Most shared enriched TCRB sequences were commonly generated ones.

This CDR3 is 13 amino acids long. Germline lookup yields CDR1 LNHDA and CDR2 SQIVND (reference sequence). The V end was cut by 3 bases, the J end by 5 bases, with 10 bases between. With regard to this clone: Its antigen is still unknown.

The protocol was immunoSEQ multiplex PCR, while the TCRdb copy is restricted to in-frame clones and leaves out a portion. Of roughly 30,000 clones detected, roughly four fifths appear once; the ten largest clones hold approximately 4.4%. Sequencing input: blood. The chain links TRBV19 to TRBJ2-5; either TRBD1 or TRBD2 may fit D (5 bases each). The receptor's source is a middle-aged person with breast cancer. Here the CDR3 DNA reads TGTGCCAGTAGTATGGGGACGTGGGAGACCCAGTACTTC. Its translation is CASSMGTWETQYF.